The source of this TCR beta chain is a study of graft-versus-host responses after intestinal transplantation. In the study overall: Once they had received anti-thymocyte globulin induction, all recipients took tacrolimus and steroids for about 3 years.

Study conclusions and caveats: The recipient marrow held GvH clones, and some of them showed up first in ileum or blood.

Libraries were prepared by immunoSEQ multiplex PCR; TCRdb keeps only in-frame clonotypes and omits some of them. The sample includes more than 85,000 clones, about 93% of them seen just once. This clone was counted a single time. Its specificity is not known. Trimming pared 0 bases from V and 6 bases from J, leaving 6 bases between. The CDR3 is 12 residues long. Germline CDR1 reads SEHNR; CDR2 reads FQNEAQ (reference sequence). The chain employs TRBV7-9 and TRBJ2-7; D gene unclear. Sequenced material: unstimulated CD8+ T cells sorted from spleen or lymph node cells, taken before intestinal transplant. The TCR was taken from a human donor who received an intestinal transplant. The CDR3 reads CASSLARGEQYF. CDR3 bases: TGTGCCAGCAGCTTAGCCAGAGGCGAGCAGTACTTC.